The present T cell receptor (beta chain) was sequenced within a study of blood T cell repertoires in COVID-19. Across the whole study: The study drew acute and convalescent COVID-19 samples from the United States, Italy and Spain. The analysed material was cDNA or gDNA that came from T cells, B-cell-depleted T cells, or PBMCs.

The CDR3 loop spans 14 amino acids. The germline V gene encodes CDR1 ENHRY and CDR2 SYGVKD. Trimming pared 11 bases from V and 2 bases from J, leaving 16 bases between. Profiling relied on immunoSEQ multiplex PCR, and the TCRdb table lists in-frame clones only, not all of them. The table shows approximately 150,000 clones, with 84% occurring only once. The clonotype was recovered from a man between 60 and 75 years old with acute or convalescent COVID-19. V usage is TRBV10-3 and J usage is TRBJ1-5, with D unclear. Material: peripheral blood. The CDR3 spells CAASQFSGNQPQHF. In nucleotides, the CDR3 is TGTGCCGCCAGTCAGTTTTCGGGCAATCAGCCCCAGCATTTT.